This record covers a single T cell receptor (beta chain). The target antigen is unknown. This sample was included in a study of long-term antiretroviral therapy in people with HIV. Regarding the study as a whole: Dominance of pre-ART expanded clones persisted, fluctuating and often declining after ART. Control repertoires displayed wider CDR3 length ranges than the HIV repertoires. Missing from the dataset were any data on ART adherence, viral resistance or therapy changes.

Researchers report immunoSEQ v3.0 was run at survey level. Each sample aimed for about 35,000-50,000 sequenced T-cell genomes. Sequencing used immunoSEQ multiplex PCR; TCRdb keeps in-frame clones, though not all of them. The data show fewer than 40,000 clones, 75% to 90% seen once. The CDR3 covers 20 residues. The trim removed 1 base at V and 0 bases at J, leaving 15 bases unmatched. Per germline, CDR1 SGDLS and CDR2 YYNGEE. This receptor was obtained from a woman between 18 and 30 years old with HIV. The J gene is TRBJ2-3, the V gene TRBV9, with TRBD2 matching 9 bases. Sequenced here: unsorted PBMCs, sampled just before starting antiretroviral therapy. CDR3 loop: CASSVPQQTSGGFSTDTQYF. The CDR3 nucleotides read TGTGCCAGCAGCGTACCCCAACAGACTAGCGGAGGATTTAGCACAGATACGCAGTATTTT. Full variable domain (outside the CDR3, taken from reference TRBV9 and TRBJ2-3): DSGVTQTPKHLITATGQRVTLRCSPRSGDLSVYWYQQSLDQGLQFLIQYYNGEERAKGNILERFSAQQFPDLHSELNLSSLELGDSALYFCASSVPQQTSGGFSTDTQYFGPGTRLTVL.